This TCR beta chain was documented in a study of graft-versus-host responses after intestinal transplantation. On the study more broadly: Each recipient received anti-thymocyte globulin induction, then tacrolimus and steroids for 3 to 4 years. Study-level points and caveats: Ileal or blood samples showed some GvH clones first, and such clones were also found in recipient marrow. Circulating GvH clones peaking coincided with falling HvG clones soon after transplant. Graft-versus-host to host-versus-graft clonal ratios in allografts were high in patients with graft-donor T cell macrochimerism.

V was cut by 3 bases and J by 4 bases, with 9 bases left in between. The length of the CDR3 is 13 residues. Germline lookup yields CDR1 LNHDA and CDR2 SQIVND (reference sequence). Profiled with immunoSEQ multiplex PCR; TCRdb holds only in-frame clones, not every one. This table holds about 41,000 clones, approximately 96% found once. Concerning this clone itself: What it binds is not known.

The TCR originated in a human donor who was the organ donor for an intestinal transplant. Specimen: unstimulated CD8+ T cells sorted from spleen or lymph node cells, collected before transplant. The V and J genes are TRBV19 and TRBJ1-1; D gene uncertain. The CDR3 DNA is TGTGCCAGTAGTATGGCGACGGCCACTGAAGCTTTCTTT. Translated, it gives CASSMATATEAFF.